The present entry profiles one TCR beta chain with its context. The data were taken from a study of blood T cell repertoires in COVID-19. The assay was immunoSEQ multiplex PCR, and TCRdb's table has in-frame clones only and misses some. The table records 75,000 or so clones, 82% of them present only once. The CDR3 covers 15 residues. Germline assignment: CDR1 GTSNPN and CDR2 SVGIG (reference sequence). Trimming removed 3 bases from V and 9 bases from J; junction bases left unmatched: 6. The source of this sequence is a woman in her seventies with acute or convalescent COVID-19. Input material: peripheral blood. The chain links TRBV30 to TRBJ2-1, with 15 bases aligning to TRBD2. CDR3 loop: CAWRGPGLAGGEQFF. CDR3 in DNA: TGTGCCTGGAGGGGACCGGGACTAGCGGGAGGTGAGCAGTTCTTC.